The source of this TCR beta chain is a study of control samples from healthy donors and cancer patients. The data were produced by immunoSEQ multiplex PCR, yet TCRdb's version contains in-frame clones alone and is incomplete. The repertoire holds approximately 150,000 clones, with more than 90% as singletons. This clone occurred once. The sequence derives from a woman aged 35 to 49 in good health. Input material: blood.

The CDR3 nucleotides are TGCGCCAGCAGCCATCCCATAAAACAGGGGCATCATGGCTACACCTTC. The encoded protein is CASSHPIKQGHHGYTF. The J gene is TRBJ1-2, the V gene TRBV4-1; 7 bases line up with TRBD1. Germline values: CDR1 MGHRA, CDR2 YSYEKL. Losses at the gene ends were 3 bases for V and 6 bases for J; bases not matched to a gene: 13. The CDR3 runs to 16 residues.